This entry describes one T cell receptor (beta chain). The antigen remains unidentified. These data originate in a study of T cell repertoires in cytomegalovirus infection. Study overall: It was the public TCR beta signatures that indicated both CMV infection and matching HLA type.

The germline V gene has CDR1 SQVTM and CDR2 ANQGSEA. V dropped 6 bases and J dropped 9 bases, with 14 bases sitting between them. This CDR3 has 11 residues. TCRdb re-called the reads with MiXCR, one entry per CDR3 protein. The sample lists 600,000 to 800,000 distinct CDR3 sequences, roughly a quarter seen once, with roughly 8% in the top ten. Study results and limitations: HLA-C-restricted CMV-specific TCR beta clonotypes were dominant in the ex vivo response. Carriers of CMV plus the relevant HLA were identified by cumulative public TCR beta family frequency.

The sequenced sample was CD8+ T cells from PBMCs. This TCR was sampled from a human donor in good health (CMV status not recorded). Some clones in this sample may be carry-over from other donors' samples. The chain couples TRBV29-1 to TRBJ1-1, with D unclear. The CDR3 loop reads CSVPDWGKAFF. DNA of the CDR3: TGCAGCGTGCCCGATTGGGGTAAAGCTTTCTTT.